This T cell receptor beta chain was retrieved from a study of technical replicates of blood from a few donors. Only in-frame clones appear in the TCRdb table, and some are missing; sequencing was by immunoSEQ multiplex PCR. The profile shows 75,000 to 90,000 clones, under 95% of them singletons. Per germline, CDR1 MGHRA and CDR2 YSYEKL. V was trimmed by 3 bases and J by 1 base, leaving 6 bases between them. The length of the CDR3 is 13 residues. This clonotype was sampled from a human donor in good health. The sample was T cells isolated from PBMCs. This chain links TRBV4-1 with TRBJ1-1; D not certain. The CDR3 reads CASSQEQNTEAFF. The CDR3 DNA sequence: TGCGCCAGCAGCCAGGAGCAGAACACTGAAGCTTTCTTT.